The 6 T cell receptor beta chains reported below all come from one sample, sequenced in a study of T cell repertoires in cytomegalovirus infection. No antigen has been identified for these receptors. From the reads, TCRdb called clonotypes with MiXCR, one entry per CDR3 protein. The sample lists approximately 1,000,000 distinct CDR3 sequences, 31% occurring once. Sample: cultured CD8+ T cells from PBMCs, taken from culture after CMV antigen stimulation. Source of these receptors: a human donor in good health (CMV status not recorded). Some clones in this sample may be carry-over from other donors' samples.

This clonotype occurred a few times. V and J are TRBV5-1 and TRBJ2-2; no clear D gene. Trimming shortened V by 4 bases and J by 5 bases, and 9 bases separated the two germline ends. CDR3 length equals 13 residues. From germline, CDR1 is SGHRS and CDR2 YFSETQ. The CDR3 sequence: CASSPPLTGELFF. The DNA of the CDR3 is TGCGCCAGCAGCCCACCACTGACCGGGGAGCTGTTTTTT. The whole variable domain, filled in from reference TRBV5-1 and TRBJ2-2, reads KAGVTQTPRYLIKTRGQQVTLSCSPISGHRSVSWYQQTPGQGLQFLFEYFSETQRNKGNFPGRFSGRQFSNSRSEMNVSTLELGDSALYLCASSPPLTGELFFGEGSRLTVL.

As for this clonotype: A much more abundant neighbour one base away suggests this may be a read error. The CDR3 nucleotides read TGTGCCAGCAGCTGGACCCGGTCAGGTCTTCACGAGCAGTACTTC. As protein: CASSWTRSGLHEQYF. The chain employs TRBV12-3 or TRBV12-4 and TRBJ2-7; D unclear. V gave up 6 bases and J gave up 5 bases, with 20 bases separating them. The CDR3 has 15 amino acids.

Regarding this clonotype: A much larger clone sits a single nucleotide away, making a read error possible. This chain links TRBV6-2 or TRBV6-3 with TRBJ1-5; D not certain. This CDR3 spans 12 amino acids. Germline values: CDR1 MNHEY, CDR2 SVGEGT. V was pared by 7 bases and J by 4 bases, with 8 bases between. CDR3 bases: TGTGCCAGCAACGGAGGGAATCAGCCCCAGCATTTT. The encoded protein is CASNGGNQPQHF.

The rearrangement uses TRBV28 and TRBJ1-5, with 9 bases that match TRBD1. Unmatched junction bases numbered 7, after V lost 3 bases and J lost 1 base. The CDR3 spans 17 residues. CDR1 and CDR2 (germline): MDHEN, SYDVKM. CDR3 loop: CASSLYPQGASNQPQHF. The CDR3 nucleotides read TGTGCCAGCAGTTTGTACCCACAGGGGGCAAGCAATCAGCCCCAGCATTTT.

V and J are TRBV4-3 and TRBJ2-2; D may correspond to TRBD1 or TRBD2 (6 bases each). Trimming removed 0 bases from V and 7 bases from J, with 12 bases in between. This CDR3 is built from 15 residues. Per germline, CDR1 LGHNA and CDR2 YSLEER. This CDR3 reads CASSQDGGRIGELFF. The CDR3 DNA sequence: TGCGCCAGCAGCCAAGATGGGGGGCGCATCGGGGAGCTGTTTTTT.

Comment on this clonotype: A much more abundant neighbour one base away suggests this may be a read error. The chain couples TRBV7-2 to TRBJ2-7, with 10 bases aligning to TRBD1. CDR1 and CDR2 from the germline V gene are SGHTA and FQGNSA. The CDR3 spans 14 residues. The CDR3 nucleotides are TGTGCCAGCAGCTCGGACAGGGGGGACTACGAGCTGTACTTC. It translates to CASSSDRGDYELYF.